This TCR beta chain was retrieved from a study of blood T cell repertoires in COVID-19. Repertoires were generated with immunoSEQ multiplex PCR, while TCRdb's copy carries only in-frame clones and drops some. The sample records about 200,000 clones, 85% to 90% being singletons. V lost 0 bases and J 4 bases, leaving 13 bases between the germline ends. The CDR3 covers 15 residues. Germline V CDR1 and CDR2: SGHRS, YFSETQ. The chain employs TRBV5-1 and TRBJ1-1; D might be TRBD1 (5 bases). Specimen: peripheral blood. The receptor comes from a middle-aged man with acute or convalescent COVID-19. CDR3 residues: CASSLAPQGGTEAFF. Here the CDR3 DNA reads TGCGCCAGCAGCTTGGCCCCCCAGGGCGGCACTGAAGCTTTCTTT.